The 13 T cell receptor beta chains given below trace back to one sample, sequenced in a study of response to subunit inactivated influenza vaccine. TCRdb used MiXCR to reprocess the RT-PCR reads, holding one entry per CDR3 protein. The table includes around 150,000 distinct CDR3 sequences, roughly a tenth detected once. Sequencing used non-naive T cells sorted from PBMCs, obtained around seven weeks after vaccination. Receptors originate from a man aged 45-65 years who received an inactivated influenza vaccine.

The table lists this clonotype with a few counts. J is TRBJ2-7 and V is TRBV5-1; D might be TRBD1 or TRBD2, each matching 5 bases. CDR3 length: 14 residues. Deletions cut 0 bases from V and 5 bases from J, with 12 bases between. CDR1 is SGHRS and CDR2 is YFSETQ in the germline V gene. The CDR3 bases are TGCGCCAGCAGCTTGGAGTGGGGACCGGACGAGCAGTACTTC. The encoded protein is CASSLEWGPDEQYF.

The chain couples TRBV6-5 to TRBJ2-5, with 15 bases matching TRBD2. The length of the CDR3 is 18 residues. Trimming cost V 4 bases and J 0 bases; bases outside gene matches: 6. Germline loops: CDR1 MNHEY, CDR2 SVGAGI. The CDR3 DNA follows: TGTGCCAGCAGTTCCCCCGGACTAGCGGGGGGGTACCAAGAGACCCAGTACTTC. It yields the protein CASSSPGLAGGYQETQYF.

This clonotype came up a few times. V and J are TRBV20-1 and TRBJ2-3, with TRBD2 as a possible D gene (7 bases). CDR1 and CDR2 (germline): DFQATT, SNEGSKA (reference sequence). Trimming took 5 bases from V and 3 from J, leaving 18 bases between them. This CDR3 has 15 residues. CDR3 region: CSAPLGGAPTDTQYF. The CDR3 coding sequence is TGCAGTGCTCCACTTGGGGGGGCTCCTACAGATACGCAGTATTTT.

The table lists this clonotype with many counts. V usage is TRBV4-3 and J usage is TRBJ2-7; D possibly matches TRBD1 or TRBD2 (6 bases each). Germline assignment: CDR1 LGHNA and CDR2 YSLEER. CDR3 length: 15 amino acids. Trimming left V 0 bases short and J 4 bases short, with 13 bases between. The DNA for the CDR3 is TGCGCCAGCAGCCAAGAAGGGCAGGGGAGGTACGAGCAGTACTTC. Amino acids: CASSQEGQGRYEQYF.

This clonotype was counted ten times or more. The V gene is TRBV5-1, the J gene TRBJ1-2; D is perhaps TRBD1 (6 bases). With 2 bases removed from V and 8 bases from J, the gap between germline ends came to 13 bases. Germline V gives CDR1 SGHRS, CDR2 YFSETQ. The CDR3 spans 13 residues. CDR3 residues: CASSFGQLEGYTF. For the CDR3, the DNA is TGCGCCAGCAGCTTCGGACAGTTGGAAGGCTACACCTTC.

Here the CDR3 reads CASSRQGLGSPLHF. DNA for the CDR3: TGTGCCAGCAGCCGACAGGGTTTGGGTTCACCCCTCCACTTT. The chain carries TRBV3-1 and TRBJ1-6; 7 bases are shared with TRBD1. Germline loops: CDR1 LGHDT, CDR2 YNNKEL (reference sequence). The V segment lost 4 bases and the J segment 9 bases; nucleotides outside the gene matches: 6. The CDR3 is 14 residues long.

Many counts were recorded for this clonotype. This chain joins TRBV6-2 or TRBV6-3 and TRBJ2-7; 8 bases are shared with TRBD1. This CDR3 is 16 amino acids long. Trimming removed 6 bases from V and 2 bases from J; junction bases left unmatched: 12. Germline CDR1 MNHEY, CDR2 SVGEGT. CDR3: CASRITPQGAPYEQYF. CDR3 sequence (DNA): TGTGCCAGCAGGATCACCCCCCAGGGGGCTCCCTACGAGCAGTACTTC.

There are many counts of this clonotype. The rearrangement links TRBV7-9 to TRBJ2-1; no definite D call. The germline gives CDR1 SEHNR, CDR2 FQNEAQ (reference sequence). CDR3 length: 11 amino acids. V lost 3 bases and J lost 15, with 12 bases in between. The DNA for the CDR3 is TGTGCCAGCAGCTTTGGGGTTTCCCCGTTCTTC. Translated: CASSFGVSPFF.

The chain is built from TRBV5-1 and TRBJ2-3; no clear D. V shed 1 base and J shed 0 bases, with 9 bases lying between them. CDR3 size: 15 residues. Germline V lookup: CDR1 SGHRS, CDR2 YFSETQ. The CDR3 sequence: CASSLTARSTDTQYF. In DNA, the CDR3 is TGCGCCAGCAGCTTGACGGCACGCAGCACAGATACGCAGTATTTT.

In its sample, this clonotype was seen a few times. The CDR3 bases are TGTGCCATCAGGGCAGGGGACTCGAACACTGAAGCTTTCTTT. It translates to CAIRAGDSNTEAFF. The chain uses TRBV10-3 and TRBJ1-1, with a possible D match to TRBD1 (6 bases). CDR1 is ENHRY and CDR2 is SYGVKD in the germline V gene. This CDR3 spans 14 amino acids. Trimming removed 6 bases at V and 1 base at J, with 12 bases between.

This clonotype was picked up many times. The chain joins TRBV21-1 to TRBJ2-7; no check of the table's D call, TRBD2, against the DNA was made. TRBV21-1 is labeled a pseudogene. This CDR3 has 17 residues. The CDR3 protein is CASSTLPLAGVRNEQYF. In DNA form, the CDR3 reads TGTGCCAGCAGCACCCTACCACTAGCGGGAGTAAGAAACGAGCAGTACTTC.

This clonotype was observed at least ten times. The V call is TRBV5-8, the J call TRBJ1-2; a weak D match, TRBD1 (6 bases). With 0 bases removed from V and 3 bases from J, the gap between germline ends came to 15 bases. CDR1 SGHTS and CDR2 YDEGEE come from the germline V gene. The CDR3 runs 16 residues. CDR3 bases: TGTGCCAGCAGCTTGGGACAGGAACTAGCCTACTATGGCTACACCTTC. The encoded protein is CASSLGQELAYYGYTF. The full variable domain, with the rest looked up from reference TRBV5-8 and TRBJ1-2, is EAGVTQSPTHLIKTRGQQATLRCSPISGHTSVYWYQQALGLGLQFLLWYDEGEERNRGNFPPRFSGRQFPNYSSELNVNALELEDSALYLCASSLGQELAYYGYTFGSGTRLTVV.

This clonotype was observed at least ten times. J is TRBJ2-7 and V is TRBV4-3; no reliable D call. Looked up from germline, CDR1 is LGHNA and CDR2 is YSLEER. V was clipped by 6 bases and J by 5 bases, with 17 bases between them. This CDR3 spans 14 amino acids. CDR3 in amino acids: CASSWRKGYHEQYF. The CDR3 bases are TGCGCCAGCAGTTGGAGAAAGGGATACCACGAGCAGTACTTC.